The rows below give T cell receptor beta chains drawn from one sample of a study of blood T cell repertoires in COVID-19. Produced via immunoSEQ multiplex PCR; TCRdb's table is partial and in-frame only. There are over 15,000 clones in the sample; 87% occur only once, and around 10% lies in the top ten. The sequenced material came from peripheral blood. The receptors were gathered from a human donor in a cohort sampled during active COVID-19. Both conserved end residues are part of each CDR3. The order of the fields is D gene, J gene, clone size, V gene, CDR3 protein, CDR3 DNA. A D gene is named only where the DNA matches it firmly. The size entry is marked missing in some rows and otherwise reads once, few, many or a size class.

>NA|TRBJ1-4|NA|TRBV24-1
CATSDSGFPNEKLFF
TGTGCCACCAGTGATTCAGGGTTCCCTAATGAAAAACTGTTTTTT
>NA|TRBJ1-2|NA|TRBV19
CASSTDSYGYTF
TGTGCCAGTAGTACCGACAGCTATGGCTACACCTTC
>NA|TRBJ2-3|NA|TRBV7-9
CASTPADTQYF
TGTGCCAGCACCCCAGCAGATACGCAGTATTTT
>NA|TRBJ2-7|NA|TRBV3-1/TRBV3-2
CASSLRTSTGEQYF
TGTGCCAGCAGCCTTCGTACTAGTACCGGCGAGCAGTACTTC
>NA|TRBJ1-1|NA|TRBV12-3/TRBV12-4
CASSRGSNTEAFF
TGTGCCAGCAGCAGGGGTTCAAACACTGAAGCTTTCTTT
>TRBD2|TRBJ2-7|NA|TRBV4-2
CASSQPGTRYEQYF
TGTGCCAGCAGCCAACCCGGGACTAGGTACGAGCAGTACTTC
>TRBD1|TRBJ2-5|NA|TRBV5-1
CASRLNAGTGEKTQYF
TGCGCCAGCAGACTTAACGCCGGGACAGGGGAAAAGACCCAGTACTTC
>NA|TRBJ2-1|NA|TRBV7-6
CASSLEENLAYNEQFF
TGTGCCAGCAGCTTAGAAGAGAATCTAGCCTACAATGAGCAGTTCTTC
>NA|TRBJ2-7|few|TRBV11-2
CASSFPDYYEQYF
TGTGCCAGCAGCTTCCCAGACTACTACGAGCAGTACTTC
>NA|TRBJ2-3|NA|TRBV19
CASSGGTSSWQYF
TGTGCCAGTAGTGGCGGGACCTCGTCCTGGCAGTATTTT
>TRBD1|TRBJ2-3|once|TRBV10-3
CAISVTPTGGDTQYF
TGTGCCATCAGTGTTACCCCCACAGGGGGAGATACGCAGTATTTT
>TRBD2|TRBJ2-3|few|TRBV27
CASSATLAGGSTDTQYF
TGTGCCAGCAGCGCTACACTAGCGGGAGGGTCCACAGATACGCAGTATTTT
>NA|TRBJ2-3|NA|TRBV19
CASSMLGTDTQYF
TGTGCCAGTAGTATGTTAGGCACAGATACGCAGTATTTT
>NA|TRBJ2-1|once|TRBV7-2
CASSLDPTVYNEQFF
TGTGCCAGCAGCTTAGATCCGACAGTTTACAATGAGCAGTTCTTC
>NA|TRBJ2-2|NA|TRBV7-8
CASSLLLSGNTGELFF
TGTGCCAGCAGCCTACTCCTGAGCGGGAACACCGGGGAGCTGTTTTTT
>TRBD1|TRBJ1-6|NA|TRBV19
CASSPGQGFHNSPLHF
TGTGCCAGTAGCCCGGGACAGGGGTTTCATAATTCACCCCTCCACTTT
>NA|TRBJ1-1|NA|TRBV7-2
CASSWYKNTEAFF
TGTGCCAGCAGCTGGTACAAGAACACTGAAGCTTTCTTT
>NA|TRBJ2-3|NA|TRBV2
CASLTDTQYF
TGTGCCAGCCTCACAGATACGCAGTATTTT
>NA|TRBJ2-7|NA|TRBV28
CASIPEHGRYEQYF
TGTGCCAGCATCCCCGAACATGGCAGGTACGAGCAGTACTTC
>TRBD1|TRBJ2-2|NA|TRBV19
CASSSTGGYTGELFF
TGTGCCAGTAGTTCTACAGGGGGCTACACCGGGGAGCTGTTTTTT
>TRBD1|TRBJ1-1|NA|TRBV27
CASSATGAPMNTEAFF
TGTGCCAGCAGTGCCACAGGGGCCCCAATGAACACTGAAGCTTTCTTT
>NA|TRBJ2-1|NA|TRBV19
CASSQQGRNNEQFF
TGTGCCAGTAGTCAACAGGGGAGGAACAATGAGCAGTTCTTC
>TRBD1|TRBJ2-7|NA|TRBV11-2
CASSDRQGSYEQYF
TGTGCCAGCAGCGACCGACAGGGGTCCTACGAGCAGTACTTC
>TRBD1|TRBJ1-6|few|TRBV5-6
CASSTTGTGPLGALHF
TGTGCCAGCAGCACAACCGGGACAGGCCCTTTGGGGGCCCTCCACTTT
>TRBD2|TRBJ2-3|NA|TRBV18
CASSPWGLADSYSTDTQYF
TGTGCCAGCTCACCATGGGGACTAGCGGACTCATATAGCACAGATACGCAGTATTTT
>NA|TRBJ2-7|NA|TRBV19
CATNANGNPGYGFSYEQYF
TGTGCCACCAACGCTAACGGGAACCCCGGGTACGGCTTTTCCTACGAGCAGTACTTC
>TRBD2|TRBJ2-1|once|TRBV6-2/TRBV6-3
CASSYGISGRLDEQFF
TGTGCCAGCAGTTACGGAATTAGCGGGAGACTCGATGAGCAGTTCTTC
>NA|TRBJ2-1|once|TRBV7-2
CASSSALGTFQYNEQFF
TGTGCCAGCAGCTCAGCCCTAGGGACTTTCCAATACAATGAGCAGTTCTTC
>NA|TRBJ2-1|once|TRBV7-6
CASSLTGETPNEQFF
TGTGCCAGCAGCTTAACGGGGGAGACCCCTAATGAGCAGTTCTTC
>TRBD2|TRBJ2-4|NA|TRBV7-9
CASSLAGLAGELAKNIQYF
TGTGCCAGCAGCTTAGCCGGACTAGCGGGGGAACTAGCCAAAAACATTCAGTACTTC
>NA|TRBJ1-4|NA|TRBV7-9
CASSPRRSTNEKLFF
TGTGCCAGCAGCCCTCGCCGGTCAACTAATGAAAAACTGTTTTTT
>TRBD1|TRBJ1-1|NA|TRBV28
CASSYGPRQGWNTEAFF
TGTGCCAGCAGTTATGGCCCACGACAGGGTTGGAACACTGAAGCTTTCTTT
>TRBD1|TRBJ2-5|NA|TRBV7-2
CASSYRGSAETQYF
TGTGCCAGCAGCTACAGGGGCAGCGCGGAGACCCAGTACTTC
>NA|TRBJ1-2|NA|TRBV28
CASSPGGGYGYTF
TGTGCCAGCAGCCCGGGAGGAGGGTACGGCTACACCTTC
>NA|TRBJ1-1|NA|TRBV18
CASSPTEDTEAFF
TGTGCCAGCTCACCGACCGAGGACACTGAAGCTTTCTTT
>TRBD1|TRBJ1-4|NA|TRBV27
CASSWGQGHEKLFF
TGTGCCAGCAGTTGGGGACAGGGACATGAAAAACTGTTTTTT
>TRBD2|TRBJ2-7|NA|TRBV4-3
CASSQEFQRGSYEQYF
TGCGCCAGCAGCCAAGAGTTCCAGCGGGGCTCCTACGAGCAGTACTTC
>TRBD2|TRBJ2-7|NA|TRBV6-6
CASGRPSGDSYEQYF
TGTGCCAGCGGTAGGCCTAGCGGGGACTCCTACGAGCAGTACTTC
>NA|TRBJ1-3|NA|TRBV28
CASSDPGGGSLSGNTIYF
TGTGCCAGCTCCGATCCGGGCGGGGGGTCTCTTTCTGGAAACACCATATATTTT
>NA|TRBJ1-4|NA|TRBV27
CASGLLAGNEKLFF
TGTGCCAGCGGTCTCCTAGCGGGGAATGAAAAACTGTTTTTT